Each of the 24 T cell receptor beta chains below was sequenced from the same sample in a study of Graves' ophthalmopathy and Graves' hyperthyroidism. For repertoire sequencing, the TCR beta CDR3 regions were amplified from RNA transcripts. First-round RT-PCR employed HTBI primers, with a second-round multiplex PCR after it. MiXCR, run by TCRdb on the multiplex PCR reads, gives a single entry per CDR3 protein. In the table there are 1 million to 1.3 million distinct CDR3 sequences, 35% to 45% of which are singletons. The sequencing input was peripheral blood or thyroid tissue (not recorded which). All receptors derive from an adult man with Graves' hyperthyroidism.

Points on this clonotype: This could be a read error, since a much larger clone is one nucleotide away. The chain uses TRBV29-1 and TRBJ2-5; either TRBD1 or TRBD2 may supply D (5 bases each). CDR3 length: 14 amino acids. Trimming took 6 bases from V and 3 from J, leaving 17 bases between them. CDR1 is SQVTM, CDR2 ANQGSEA, per germline. CDR3 bases: TGCAGCGTCCGCACCGGGACCTCAGAAGAGACCCAGTACTTC. It is translated as CSVRTGTSEETQYF.

This chain links TRBV20-1 with TRBJ1-5, with TRBD1 matching over 7 bases. Germline CDR1 is DFQATT and CDR2 is SNEGSKA (reference sequence). The CDR3 runs 14 residues. Unmatched junction bases numbered 6, after V lost 7 bases and J lost 0 bases. The CDR3 bases are TGCAGTGGGGACAGACAGTATAGCAATCAGCCCCAGCATTTT. Protein sequence: CSGDRQYSNQPQHF.

This sequence joins TRBV25-1 and TRBJ2-5, with D perhaps TRBD1 or TRBD2 (5 bases each). The V end lost 4 bases, the J end lost 4 bases, and 10 bases lay between the germline ends. The CDR3 sequence is 13 residues long. Germline V gene data show CDR1 as MGHDK and CDR2 as SYGVNS. CDR3 in amino acids: CASSVTGPETQYF. DNA for the CDR3: TGTGCCAGCAGTGTTACGGGGCCAGAGACCCAGTACTTC.

This clonotype was detected ten times or more. The rearrangement uses TRBV5-1 and TRBJ1-5; D not certain. Germline-derived CDR1 and CDR2 are SGHRS and YFSETQ. This CDR3 contains 15 residues. Trimming removed 5 bases from V and 0 bases from J, with 12 bases in between. CDR3 in DNA: TGCGCCAGCAGGTATGACGGGAATAGCAATCAGCCCCAGCATTTT. Translated, it gives CASRYDGNSNQPQHF.

In its sample, this clonotype was seen many times. The CDR3 region is CSVPGQGANTEAFF. The CDR3 region has the DNA TGCAGCGTGCCCGGACAGGGGGCGAACACTGAAGCTTTCTTT. This chain connects TRBV29-1 to TRBJ1-1; the match to TRBD1 covers 11 bases. The germline V gene encodes CDR1 SQVTM and CDR2 ANQGSEA. With 6 bases clipped from V and 1 base from J, the junction kept 4 bases outside the gene matches. The CDR3 length is 14 residues.

V usage is TRBV6-5 and J usage is TRBJ1-5; TRBD1 matches at 12 bases. Germline CDR1 MNHEY, CDR2 SVGAGI. The junction had 4 bases not matched to a gene; V was cut back by 1 base and J by 6 bases. The CDR3 is 16 residues long. CDR3 nucleotides: TGTGCCAGCAGTTACTACAGGGACAGGGGGCTTCAGCCCCAGCATTTT. It translates to CASSYYRDRGLQPQHF.

This clonotype was detected ten times or more. At one end, the junction sequence differs from germline, possibly due to a read error. The CDR3: CASSLARTGVPYEQYF. CDR3 bases: TGTGCCAGCAGCCTAGCCCGGACAGGGGTCCCCTACGAGCAGTACTTC. The gene calls are TRBV7-8 and TRBJ2-7, with 9 bases that match TRBD1. This CDR3 is 16 amino acids long. Germline CDR1 is SGHVS and CDR2 is FQNEAQ.

The chain couples TRBV6-2 or TRBV6-3 to TRBJ2-7, with D unresolved. Germline values: CDR1 MNHEY, CDR2 SVGEGT. V was clipped by 11 bases and J by 3 bases, with 26 bases between them. The CDR3 has 16 residues. The CDR3, as DNA: TGTGCCGCCAGCAGCTTGGGTGCAGGTCCCGTCTACGAGCAGTACTTC. Amino acid sequence: CAASSLGAGPVYEQYF.

Many counts were recorded for this clonotype. This rearrangement joins TRBV20-1 to TRBJ2-7, with D perhaps TRBD1 (6 bases). The ends were cut back, 5 bases at V and 5 bases at J, with 7 bases in the middle. Germline CDR1 is DFQATT and CDR2 is SNEGSKA (reference sequence). The CDR3 contains 10 residues. The CDR3 region has the DNA TGCAGTGCTTGGACAGACGAGCAGTACTTC. It encodes CSAWTDEQYF.

This clonotype came up many times. The chain carries TRBV24-1 and TRBJ1-4, with 7 bases aligning to TRBD1. The germline gives CDR1 KGHDR, CDR2 SFDVKD. CDR3 length: 16 residues. V shed 3 bases, J shed 7 bases, and the junction held 10 bases outside the gene matches. In DNA, the CDR3 is TGTGCCACCAGTGATCCAAACCAAGGACAGGCTGAAAAACTGTTTTTT. As protein: CATSDPNQGQAEKLFF.

The V call is TRBV6-1, the J call TRBJ1-6, with a weak D call TRBD1 (5 bases). V lost 8 bases and J 7 bases, leaving 18 bases between the germline ends. The germline V gene has CDR1 MNHNS and CDR2 SASEGT. This CDR3 is built from 15 residues. The CDR3 here is CASSYPGVENSPLHF. As DNA, the CDR3 is TGTGCCAGCTCCTACCCGGGGGTCGAAAATTCACCCCTCCACTTT.

In its sample, this clonotype was seen many times. The chain links TRBV28 to TRBJ2-5, with TRBD1 matching over 7 bases. CDR3 length: 13 amino acids. Germline CDR1 reads MDHEN; CDR2 reads SYDVKM. Trimming removed 5 bases from V and 5 bases from J; junction bases left unmatched: 5. The CDR3 nucleotides are TGTGCCAGCAGTGGGACAGTAAGGGAGACCCAGTACTTC. Translation: CASSGTVRETQYF.

The chain carries TRBV9 and TRBJ1-5; D call uncertain. V lost 4 bases, J lost 2 bases, and 22 bases lay in between. CDR3 length: 18 residues. The V gene's germline CDR1 is SGDLS and CDR2 YYNGEE. CDR3 amino acids: CASSQVVPTLPGNQPQHF. Here the CDR3 DNA reads TGTGCCAGCAGCCAAGTGGTGCCCACACTCCCCGGCAATCAGCCCCAGCATTTT.

The chain couples TRBV6-5 to TRBJ2-7; TRBD2 is a possible D gene (5 bases). Trimming took 10 bases from V and 0 from J, leaving 25 bases between them. The CDR3 spans 17 residues. From germline, CDR1 is MNHEY and CDR2 SVGAGI. The CDR3 DNA follows: TGTGCCACCACGCGGGCTATCCAAAATTCAAACTCCTACGAGCAGTACTTC. This gives the protein CATTRAIQNSNSYEQYF.

This clonotype was seen only once. This chain joins TRBV29-1 and TRBJ2-7; no clear D. With 8 bases removed from V and 5 bases from J, the gap between germline ends came to 16 bases. The CDR3 covers 12 residues. In germline, CDR1 is SQVTM, CDR2 ANQGSEA. The DNA of the CDR3 is TGCAGCTTGGAGAATTGGGCGGACGAGCAGTACTTC. It yields the protein CSLENWADEQYF.

This clonotype was seen ten or more times. The rearrangement links TRBV7-2 to TRBJ2-7; no clear D. V was clipped by 4 bases and J by 0 bases, with 16 bases between them. The germline V gene has CDR1 SGHTA and CDR2 FQGNSA. This CDR3 comprises 16 residues. The CDR3 coding sequence is TGTGCCAGCAGCTCCTACAGCATTACAAGCTCCTACGAGCAGTACTTC. This sequence encodes CASSSYSITSSYEQYF. The full variable domain, completed using reference TRBV7-2 and TRBJ2-7, is GAGVSQSPSNKVTEKGKDVELRCDPISGHTALYWYRQSLGQGLEFLIYFQGNSAPDKSGLPSDRFSAERTGGSVSTLTIQRTQQEDSAVYLCASSSYSITSSYEQYFGPGTRLTVT.

This clonotype was recorded at least ten times. The V call is TRBV29-1, the J call TRBJ2-5; TRBD1 agrees at 10 bases. V lost 6 bases to trimming and J lost 5 bases; unmatched junction nucleotides: 12. This CDR3 contains 15 residues. CDR1 is SQVTM and CDR2 is ANQGSEA in the germline V gene. CDR3 sequence: CSVADLTGGMETQYF. In nucleotides, the CDR3 is TGCAGCGTGGCTGACCTGACAGGGGGCATGGAGACCCAGTACTTC.

As to this clonotype: An end of the junction differs from the germline gene, which may be a read error. The rearrangement uses TRBV15 and TRBJ2-7; 10 bases agree with TRBD2. The CDR3 contains 17 residues. Germline V gene sequence: CDR1 LNHNV, CDR2 YYDKDF (reference sequence). The CDR3 spells CVTSGRLAGVGSYEQYF. The CDR3 region has the DNA TGTGTCACCAGCGGACGTCTAGCGGGAGTAGGGTCCTACGAGCAGTACTTC. The variable domain in full, with the rest retrieved from reference TRBV15 and TRBJ2-7, is DAMVIQNPRYQVTQFGKPVTLSCSQTLNHNVMYWYQQKSSQAPKLLFHYYDKDFNNEADTPDNFQSRRPNTSFCFLDIRSPGLGDTAMYLCVTSGRLAGVGSYEQYFGPGTRLTVT.

This clonotype was recorded at least ten times. The gene calls are TRBV20-1 and TRBJ1-2; 8 bases map to TRBD1. Unmatched junction bases numbered 9, after V lost 6 bases and J lost 3 bases. From germline, CDR1 is DFQATT and CDR2 SNEGSKA (reference sequence). The CDR3 runs to 14 residues. The CDR3 spells CSAGEGQAYYGYTF. CDR3 DNA: TGCAGTGCGGGGGAGGGACAGGCGTACTATGGCTACACCTTC.

This clonotype occurred many times. This chain uses TRBV3-1 with TRBJ1-6; a possible D gene is TRBD1 (5 bases). Deletions cut 0 bases from V and 8 bases from J, with 14 bases between. The CDR3 is made up of 16 amino acids. Per the germline V gene, CDR1 is LGHDT and CDR2 is YNNKEL (reference sequence). The CDR3 here is CASSQDGRGADSPLHF. As DNA, the CDR3 is TGTGCCAGCAGCCAAGATGGTCGCGGGGCGGATTCACCCCTCCACTTT.

The rearrangement links TRBV20-1 to TRBJ1-4; D is ambiguous. CDR1 DFQATT and CDR2 SNEGSKA come from the germline V gene (reference sequence). V shed 0 bases and J shed 8 bases, with 13 bases lying between them. This CDR3 region has 14 residues. DNA of the CDR3: TGCAGTGCTAGAGATCCTTACTCGGGGGAAAAACTGTTTTTT. It codes for CSARDPYSGEKLFF.

As for this clonotype: Possible read error: a much larger clone is one base away. The chain links TRBV7-8 to TRBJ1-3; tentative D call: TRBD1 (5 bases). CDR1 is SGHVS, CDR2 FQNEAQ, per germline. CDR3 size: 14 residues. Trimming took 4 bases from V and 8 from J, leaving 15 bases between them. CDR3 in DNA: TGTGCCAGCAGCTCTGGACAACACACCCACACCATATATTTT. Residues: CASSSGQHTHTIYF.

This clonotype was picked up many times. The V and J genes are TRBV7-2 and TRBJ2-5; 7 nucleotides align to TRBD2. From germline, CDR1 is SGHTA and CDR2 FQGNSA. This CDR3 contains 16 residues. The V segment lost 4 bases and the J segment 5 bases; nucleotides outside the gene matches: 13. The CDR3 loop is CASSSLGSGARETQYF. The CDR3 bases are TGTGCCAGCAGCTCCCTGGGCAGCGGGGCGCGGGAGACCCAGTACTTC.

This clonotype was found many times. The chain links TRBV7-2 to TRBJ2-5, with D unresolved. Germline V gene sequence: CDR1 SGHTA, CDR2 FQGNSA. The CDR3 totals 14 residues. The V and J ends lost 7 bases and 5 bases respectively, with 17 bases between them. The CDR3 region has the DNA TGTGCCAGCACCAGGACGGTCTTAAGGGAGACCCAGTACTTC. It yields the protein CASTRTVLRETQYF.